Shown below are 29 T cell receptor beta chains from a single sample sequenced in a study of blood T cell repertoires in COVID-19. The assay was immunoSEQ multiplex PCR, and TCRdb's table has in-frame clones only and misses some. The data hold 200,000 to 250,000 clones, with about 84% observed a single time. Sample: peripheral blood. These TCRs come from an older man with acute or convalescent COVID-19.

This chain joins TRBV6-6 and TRBJ2-1, with a tentative D call TRBD2 (6 bases). The CDR3 extends over 13 amino acids. The V gene lost 7 bases and the J gene lost 3 bases, with 10 bases spanning the gap. Germline V gives CDR1 MNHNY, CDR2 SVGAGI (reference sequence). This chain's CDR3 is CASKGGYYNEQFF. The DNA of the CDR3 is TGTGCCAGCAAGGGAGGCTACTACAATGAGCAGTTCTTC.

The chain employs TRBV10-3 and TRBJ1-2, with a tentative D call TRBD1 (5 bases). Trimming took 4 bases from V and 13 from J, leaving 13 bases between them. CDR1 and CDR2 (germline): ENHRY, SYGVKD. The CDR3 sequence is 11 residues long. CDR3 sequence: CAISGEGLVTF. CDR3 DNA: TGTGCCATCAGTGGGGAGGGACTTGTCACCTTC.

The table lists this clone with a count of one. J is TRBJ1-2 and V is TRBV11-2; D not certain. Germline V gene sequence: CDR1 SGHAT, CDR2 FQNNGV. Trimming pared 4 bases from V and 10 bases from J, leaving 10 bases between. This CDR3 is 11 amino acids long. CDR3 nucleotide sequence: TGTGCCAGCAGCTCCTTGTCTGTCTACACCTTC. Its protein product is CASSSLSVYTF.

This clone was seen only a few times. The rearrangement joins TRBV7-8 to TRBJ1-4; TRBD1 agrees at 10 bases. The ends lost 1 base at V and 6 bases at J; junction bases unmatched: 5. The CDR3 sequence is 16 residues long. The germline V gene encodes CDR1 SGHVS and CDR2 FQNEAQ. The CDR3 region has the DNA TGTGCCAGCAGCTTAGAGGCGACAGGGGGCTATGAAAAACTGTTTTTT. It codes for CASSLEATGGYEKLFF.

This chain joins TRBV10-2 and TRBJ1-4; the D gene is possibly TRBD1 (5 bases). The CDR3 is made up of 15 amino acids. Germline V gene lookup returns CDR1 WSHSY and CDR2 SAAADI. V lost 6 bases and J 0 bases, leaving 11 bases between the germline ends. In nucleotides, the CDR3 is TGCGCCAGCAGGGGTCGGGGGGCAACTAATGAAAAACTGTTTTTT. Translating it yields CASRGRGATNEKLFF.

This clone showed up just once. The chain has TRBV5-1 and TRBJ2-3; 12 bases fit TRBD2. CDR1 is SGHRS and CDR2 is YFSETQ in the germline V gene. The CDR3 sequence is 16 residues long. After removal of 0 bases from V and 4 bases from J, the junction contained 3 bases not matched to a gene. The CDR3 coding sequence is TGCGCCAGCAGCTTGGTGCTAGCGGGGGGGTCAGATACGCAGTATTTT. Its translation: CASSLVLAGGSDTQYF.

The DNA of the CDR3 is TGTGCCAGCAGTTATTCGGGACAGCTTATCACTGAAGCTTTCTTT. Translating gives CASSYSGQLITEAFF. This chain connects TRBV6-6 to TRBJ1-1; 7 positions match TRBD1. In germline, CDR1 is MNHNY, CDR2 SVGAGI (reference sequence). The CDR3 runs to 15 residues. V lost 3 bases, J lost 4 bases, and 8 bases stayed unmatched.

This chain uses TRBV7-9 with TRBJ2-3; D call uncertain. This CDR3 region has 14 residues. Germline CDR1 reads SEHNR; CDR2 reads FQNEAQ (reference sequence). V was clipped by 5 bases and J by 10 bases, with 19 bases between them. DNA of the CDR3: TGTGCCAGCAGCCACCCCCCACCCGCGTTGGCGCAGTATTTT. Translated, it gives CASSHPPPALAQYF.

This chain links TRBV3-1 (or the pseudogene TRBV3-2) with TRBJ1-3; a possible D gene is TRBD1 (6 bases). Germline V CDR1 and CDR2: LGHDT, YNNKEL (reference sequence). Trimming removed 1 base from V and 7 bases from J, with 14 bases in between. The CDR3 runs 15 residues. The CDR3 sequence: CASSQALTGGNTIYF. The CDR3 DNA sequence: TGTGCCAGCAGCCAAGCCCTGACAGGTGGGAACACCATATATTTT.

The chain joins TRBV5-4 to TRBJ1-4; TRBD1 agrees at 9 bases. Germline lookup yields CDR1 SGHNT and CDR2 YYREEE (reference sequence). V shed 0 bases, J shed 2 bases, and the junction held 2 bases outside the gene matches. This CDR3 has 16 residues. The CDR3: CASSLDRGLTNEKLFF. CDR3 DNA sequence: TGTGCCAGCAGCTTGGACAGGGGGCTGACTAATGAAAAACTGTTTTTT.

The chain carries TRBV2 and TRBJ2-2, with D possibly TRBD1 on 5 matching bases. The CDR3 is made up of 15 amino acids. The V end lost 2 bases, the J end lost 5 bases, and 12 bases lay between the germline ends. Germline loops: CDR1 SNHLY, CDR2 FYNNEI. CDR3 sequence: CASSELRQRTGELFF. The CDR3, as DNA: TGTGCCAGCAGTGAATTGAGACAGAGGACCGGGGAGCTGTTTTTT.

The DNA for the CDR3 is TGTGCCAGCAGCTTCGACAGTTCTTCGAGCTACACCTTC. It yields the protein CASSFDSSSSYTF. The genes are TRBV7-9 and TRBJ1-2; D perhaps matches TRBD1 (5 bases). Germline assignment: CDR1 SEHNR and CDR2 FQNEAQ (reference sequence). V gave up 3 bases and J gave up 9 bases, with 14 bases separating them. This CDR3 region has 13 residues. The whole variable domain, remainder taken from reference TRBV7-9 and TRBJ1-2, is DTGVSQNPRHKITKRGQNVTFRCDPISEHNRLYWYRQTLGQGPEFLTYFQNEAQLEKSRLLSDRFSAERPKGSFSTLEIQRTEQGDSAMYLCASSFDSSSSYTFGSGTRLTVV.

The chain joins TRBV27 to TRBJ1-2; 7 nucleotides match TRBD1. Per germline, CDR1 MNHEY and CDR2 SMNVEV (reference sequence). The CDR3 runs 13 residues. Trimming took 5 bases from V and 8 from J; bases not matched to a gene: 8. The CDR3 loop reads CASSTQGLDGYTF. In nucleotides, the CDR3 is TGTGCCAGCAGTACACAGGGGCTAGACGGCTACACCTTC.

This clone appeared once. The chain couples TRBV3-1 (or the pseudogene TRBV3-2) to TRBJ1-2; 8 nucleotides line up with TRBD1. CDR1 and CDR2 from the germline V gene are LGHDT and YNNKEL (reference sequence). The CDR3 consists of 15 residues. V trimming: 4 bases; J trimming: 8 bases; junction bases outside the gene matches: 12. The CDR3 coding sequence is TGTGCCAGCAGCCCAACTATGACAGGGGTTGGGGGCTACACCTTC. The encoded protein is CASSPTMTGVGGYTF.

The genes are TRBV19 and TRBJ1-1, with 9 bases matching TRBD1. CDR1 is LNHDA and CDR2 is SQIVND in the germline V gene (reference sequence). CDR3 size: 14 residues. J gave up 5 bases and V 5 bases, and 6 bases lay outside the gene matches. The CDR3 reads CASSVGTGRTEAFF. CDR3 DNA: TGTGCCAGTAGTGTCGGGACAGGGAGGACTGAAGCTTTCTTT.

The CDR3 is CASQAAPETQYF. The CDR3 DNA sequence: TGTGCCAGCCAAGCAGCGCCAGAGACCCAGTACTTC. The V and J genes are TRBV18 and TRBJ2-5; no firm D call. Germline CDR1 KGHSH, CDR2 LQKENI. The CDR3 contains 12 residues. Trimming stripped 8 bases from V and 4 bases from J, with 11 bases between.

This chain connects TRBV12-3 or TRBV12-4 to TRBJ1-6; unclear D gene. This CDR3 has 12 residues. Trimming stripped 10 bases from V and 6 bases from J, with 10 bases between. This CDR3 reads CATSMANSPLHF. The CDR3 DNA is TGTGCCACTTCGATGGCTAATTCACCCCTCCACTTT.

V usage is TRBV3-1 (or the pseudogene TRBV3-2) and J usage is TRBJ2-7, with 8 bases matching TRBD2. Germline values: CDR1 LGHDT, CDR2 YNNKEL (reference sequence). Trimming cost V 6 bases and J 3 bases; bases outside gene matches: 10. CDR3 length: 15 residues. Here the CDR3 DNA reads TGTGCCAGCAGACCCACTAGCGGAGGCCACTACGAGCAGTACTTC. Amino acid sequence: CASRPTSGGHYEQYF.

The chain carries TRBV6-5 and TRBJ1-6; 8 bases line up with TRBD1. The CDR3 contains 16 residues. The germline V gene has CDR1 MNHEY and CDR2 SVGAGI. Trimming removed 4 bases from V and 6 bases from J; junction bases left unmatched: 8. CDR3 in DNA: TGTGCCAGCAGTTTCGACAGGGGCTACCTTAATTCACCCCTCCACTTT. Amino acid sequence: CASSFDRGYLNSPLHF.

This clone was observed a handful of times. The chain is built from TRBV19 and TRBJ1-1, with unresolved D. Germline V gene sequence: CDR1 LNHDA, CDR2 SQIVND (reference sequence). This CDR3 has 14 residues. Trimming took off 4 bases at V and 1 base at J, with 10 bases between the two ends. This CDR3 reads CASSTGGSNTEAFF. The CDR3, as DNA: TGTGCCAGTAGTACAGGAGGTTCGAACACTGAAGCTTTCTTT.

The rearrangement uses TRBV27 and TRBJ1-2; 9 bases agree with TRBD1. Germline CDR1 is MNHEY and CDR2 is SMNVEV (reference sequence). The V segment lost 4 bases and the J segment 4 bases; nucleotides outside the gene matches: 13. This CDR3 has 17 residues. The CDR3 nucleotides read TGTGCCAGCAGTTCTACAGGGGGCGGCTTATCGAGCTATGGCTACACCTTC. It specifies CASSSTGGGLSSYGYTF.

The chain joins TRBV19 to TRBJ1-5, with D unclear. The CDR3 runs to 13 residues. Trimming left V 6 bases short and J 12 bases short, with 18 bases between. In germline, CDR1 is LNHDA, CDR2 SQIVND (reference sequence). CDR3 DNA: TGTGCCAGTAGCCCAGAAGTCCGTGATCTCCAGCATTTT. It yields the protein CASSPEVRDLQHF.

The chain joins TRBV15 to TRBJ1-1, with D tentatively TRBD1 (5 bases). The V and J ends lost 0 bases and 3 bases respectively, with 8 bases between them. CDR1 is LNHNV and CDR2 is YYDKDF in the germline V gene (reference sequence). This CDR3 contains 14 residues. This CDR3 reads CATSRDAGDTEAFF. CDR3 nucleotide sequence: TGTGCCACCAGCAGAGATGCGGGGGACACTGAAGCTTTCTTT. Full variable domain (outside the CDR3, taken from reference TRBV15 and TRBJ1-1): DAMVIQNPRYQVTQFGKPVTLSCSQTLNHNVMYWYQQKSSQAPKLLFHYYDKDFNNEADTPDNFQSRRPNTSFCFLDIRSPGLGDTAMYLCATSRDAGDTEAFFGQGTRLTVV.

The chain uses TRBV6-5 and TRBJ1-3; D is unclear. Germline CDR1 is MNHEY and CDR2 is SVGAGI. The V gene lost 0 bases and the J gene lost 2 bases, with 11 bases spanning the gap. This CDR3 is built from 16 residues. Written as DNA, the CDR3 is TGTGCCAGCAGTTACTCCCAACAGAGACCTGGAAACACCATATATTTT. Translating it yields CASSYSQQRPGNTIYF.

V and J are TRBV3-1 (or the pseudogene TRBV3-2) and TRBJ2-1; D is ambiguous. There are 16 residues in the CDR3. The germline gives CDR1 LGHDT, CDR2 YNNKEL (reference sequence). Trimming removed 1 base at V and 9 bases at J, with 19 bases between. The CDR3 sequence is CASSQGYEWIGGEQFF. DNA for the CDR3: TGTGCCAGCAGCCAAGGGTACGAGTGGATAGGCGGTGAGCAGTTCTTC.

The genes are TRBV27 and TRBJ1-1; 12 bases agree with TRBD1. Germline V CDR1 and CDR2: MNHEY, SMNVEV (reference sequence). The V and J ends lost 7 bases and 2 bases, in that order; junction bases with no gene match: 5. The CDR3 contains 15 residues. CDR3 DNA sequence: TGTGCCAGCACCCCTGGGACAGGGGGCAACACTGAAGCTTTCTTT. Its translation: CASTPGTGGNTEAFF.

The genes are TRBV28 and TRBJ1-2; maybe TRBD1 (6 bases). Trimming cost V 10 bases and J 4 bases, with 16 bases left between them. CDR3 length equals 13 residues. Germline V gene lookup returns CDR1 MDHEN and CDR2 SYDVKM. Written as DNA, the CDR3 is TGTGCCATCGATTCCAGGGGCAGCTATGGCTACACCTTC. Its protein is CAIDSRGSYGYTF.

The chain is built from TRBV29-1 and TRBJ1-2, with D possibly matching TRBD1 (6 bases). The CDR3 is 14 amino acids. Trimming removed 2 bases at V and 4 bases at J, with 14 bases between. CDR1 is SQVTM, CDR2 ANQGSEA, per germline. The CDR3 spells CSVEWEGVTYGYTF. In DNA form, the CDR3 reads TGCAGCGTTGAATGGGAGGGGGTTACCTATGGCTACACCTTC.

The genes are TRBV5-1 and TRBJ1-5, with unresolved D. Between the trimmed V and J ends, which lost 2 bases and 4 bases, there was a span of 13 bases. The CDR3 is 15 residues long. CDR1 and CDR2 from the germline V gene are SGHRS and YFSETQ. CDR3 DNA: TGCGCCAGCAGCTTTGGACCTAGCTCAAATCAGCCCCAGCATTTT. This gives the protein CASSFGPSSNQPQHF.